This TCR beta chain was captured in a study of cytomegalovirus exposure and HLA in healthy donors. PCR was performed using 60 Vbeta and 13 Jbeta primers. Assay: immunoSEQ multiplex PCR; the TCRdb copy retains only in-frame clones and omits some. Of fewer than 150,000 clones detected, roughly 15% appear once; the ten largest clones hold 1.9%. What was sequenced was PBMCs. The receptor comes from a woman younger than 35 in good health and CMV-seronegative.

CDR3 loop: CASAAGRLNTEAFF. CDR3 nucleotide sequence: TGTGCCAGCGCGGCAGGGCGACTTAACACTGAAGCTTTCTTT. The chain has TRBV2 and TRBJ1-1, with D possibly being TRBD1 (5 bases). This CDR3 contains 14 residues. Trimming left V 8 bases short and J 2 bases short, with 15 bases between. Germline values: CDR1 SNHLY, CDR2 FYNNEI.